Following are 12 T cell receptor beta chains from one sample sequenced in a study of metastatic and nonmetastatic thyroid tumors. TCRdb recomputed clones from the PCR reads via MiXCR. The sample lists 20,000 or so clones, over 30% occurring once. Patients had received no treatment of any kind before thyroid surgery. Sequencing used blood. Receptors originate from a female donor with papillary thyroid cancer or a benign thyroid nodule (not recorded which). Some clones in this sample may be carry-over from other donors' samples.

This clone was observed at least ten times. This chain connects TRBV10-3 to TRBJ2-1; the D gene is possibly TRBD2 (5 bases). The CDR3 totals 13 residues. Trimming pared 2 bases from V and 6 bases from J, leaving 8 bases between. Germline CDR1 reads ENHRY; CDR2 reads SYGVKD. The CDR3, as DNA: TGTGCCATCAGTGAGAGGAGGCTCAATGAGCAGTTCTTC. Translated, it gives CAISERRLNEQFF.

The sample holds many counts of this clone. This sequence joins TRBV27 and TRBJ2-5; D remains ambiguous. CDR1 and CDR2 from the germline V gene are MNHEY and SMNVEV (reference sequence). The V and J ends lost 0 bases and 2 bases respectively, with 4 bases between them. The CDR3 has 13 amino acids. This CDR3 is CASSLSGQETQYF. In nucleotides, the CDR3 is TGTGCCAGCAGTTTATCGGGTCAAGAGACCCAGTACTTC.

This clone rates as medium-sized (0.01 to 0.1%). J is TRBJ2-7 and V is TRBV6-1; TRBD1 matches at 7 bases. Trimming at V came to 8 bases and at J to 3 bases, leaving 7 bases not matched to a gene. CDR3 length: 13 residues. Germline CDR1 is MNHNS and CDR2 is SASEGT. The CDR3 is CASEDRSSYEQYF. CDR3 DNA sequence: TGTGCCAGCGAGGACAGGAGCAGCTACGAGCAGTACTTC.

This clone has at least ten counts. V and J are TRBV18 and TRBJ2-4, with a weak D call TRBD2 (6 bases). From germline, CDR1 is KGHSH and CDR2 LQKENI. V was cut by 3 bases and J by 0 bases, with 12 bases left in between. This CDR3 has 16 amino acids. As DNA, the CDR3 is TGTGCCAGCTCACCTCCTAGCGCCCTAGCCAAAAACATTCAGTACTTC. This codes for CASSPPSALAKNIQYF.

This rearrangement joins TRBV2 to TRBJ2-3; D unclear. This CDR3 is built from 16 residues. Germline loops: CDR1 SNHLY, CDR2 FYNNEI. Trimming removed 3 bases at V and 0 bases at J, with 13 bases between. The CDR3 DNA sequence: TGTGCCAGCAGTGATAGGGTAGCCATTAGCACAGATACGCAGTATTTT. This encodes CASSDRVAISTDTQYF. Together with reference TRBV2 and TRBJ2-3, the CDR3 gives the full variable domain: EPEVTQTPSHQVTQMGQEVILRCVPISNHLYFYWYRQILGQKVEFLVSFYNNEISEKSEIFDDQFSVERPDGSNFTLKIRSTKLEDSAMYFCASSDRVAISTDTQYFGPGTRLTVL.

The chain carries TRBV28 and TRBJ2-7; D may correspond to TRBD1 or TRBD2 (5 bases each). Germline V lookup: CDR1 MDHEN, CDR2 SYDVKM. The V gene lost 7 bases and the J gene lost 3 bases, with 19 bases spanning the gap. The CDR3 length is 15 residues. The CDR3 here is CASTSSGTRSYEQYF. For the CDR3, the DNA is TGTGCCAGCACTTCGTCCGGGACGCGGAGCTACGAGCAGTACTTC.

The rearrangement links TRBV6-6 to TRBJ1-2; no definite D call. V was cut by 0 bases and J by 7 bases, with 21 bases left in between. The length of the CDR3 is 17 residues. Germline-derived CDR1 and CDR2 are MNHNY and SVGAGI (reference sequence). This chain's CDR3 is CASSYSGSSHGLGGYTF. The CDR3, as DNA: TGTGCCAGCAGTTACTCGGGATCATCTCACGGTTTGGGTGGCTACACCTTC.

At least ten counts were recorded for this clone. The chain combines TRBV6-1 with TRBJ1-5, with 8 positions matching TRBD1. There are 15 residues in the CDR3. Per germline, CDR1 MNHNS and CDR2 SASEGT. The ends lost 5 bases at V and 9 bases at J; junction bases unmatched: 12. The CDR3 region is CASSRTGRGKWPQHF. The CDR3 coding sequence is TGTGCCAGCAGTAGGACAGGGCGCGGGAAATGGCCCCAGCATTTT.

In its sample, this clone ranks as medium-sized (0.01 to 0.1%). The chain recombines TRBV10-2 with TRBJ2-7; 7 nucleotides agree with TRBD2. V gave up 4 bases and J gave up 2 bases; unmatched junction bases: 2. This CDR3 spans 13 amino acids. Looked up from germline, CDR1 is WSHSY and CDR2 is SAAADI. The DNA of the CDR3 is TGCGCCAGCAGTGGTGGGAGGGCCTACGAGCAGTACTTC. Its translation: CASSGGRAYEQYF.

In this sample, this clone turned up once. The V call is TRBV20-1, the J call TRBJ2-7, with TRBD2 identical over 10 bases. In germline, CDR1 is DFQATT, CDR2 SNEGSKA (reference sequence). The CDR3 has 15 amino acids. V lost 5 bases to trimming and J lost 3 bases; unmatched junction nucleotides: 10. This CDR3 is CSAWDRSGRGYEQYF. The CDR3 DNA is TGCAGTGCTTGGGACCGGAGCGGGAGGGGCTACGAGCAGTACTTC.

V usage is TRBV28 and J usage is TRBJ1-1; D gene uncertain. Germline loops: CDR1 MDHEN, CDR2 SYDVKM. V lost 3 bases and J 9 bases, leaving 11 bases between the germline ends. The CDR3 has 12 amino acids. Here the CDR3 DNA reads TGTGCCAGCAGTTTGGGCCCGAGGAAAGCTTTCTTT. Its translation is CASSLGPRKAFF.

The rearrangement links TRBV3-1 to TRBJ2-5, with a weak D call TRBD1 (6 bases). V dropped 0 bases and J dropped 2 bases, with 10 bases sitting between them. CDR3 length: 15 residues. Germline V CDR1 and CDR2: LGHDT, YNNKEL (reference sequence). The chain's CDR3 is CASSQDLQGQETQYF. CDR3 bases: TGTGCCAGCAGCCAAGATTTACAGGGACAAGAGACCCAGTACTTC.